One sample yielded the 31 T cell receptor beta chains listed below, sequenced in a study of cytomegalovirus exposure and HLA in healthy donors. Use of 60 Vbeta and 13 Jbeta primers characterized the PCR. The table came from immunoSEQ multiplex PCR; TCRdb's copy has only in-frame clones and leaves some out. The sample has some 150,000 clones, roughly 80% seen once; the top ten hold 4%. The specimen sequenced was PBMCs. Receptor source: a woman aged 40 to 55 in good health and CMV-seronegative.

This clone turned up a few times. This rearrangement joins TRBV5-6 to TRBJ1-1; D remains ambiguous. V was clipped by 5 bases and J by 0 bases, with 8 bases between them. Germline V gene data show CDR1 as SGHDT and CDR2 as YYEEEE. There are 13 residues in the CDR3. CDR3 coding DNA: TGTGCCAGCAGAGGGAGCATGAACACTGAAGCTTTCTTT. Protein sequence: CASRGSMNTEAFF.

To note about this clone: At one end the junction does not follow the germline gene, possibly because of a read error. Here the CDR3 reads CASSTPEGLFF. CDR3 DNA: TGTGCCAGCAGCACGCCAGAAGGACTGTTCTTC. The V gene is TRBV7-2, the J gene TRBJ2-7, with a possible D match to TRBD2 (5 bases). The CDR3 has 11 residues. Germline V gene data show CDR1 as SGHTA and CDR2 as FQGNSA. Filled out from reference TRBV7-2 and TRBJ2-7, the complete variable domain reads GAGVSQSPSNKVTEKGKDVELRCDPISGHTALYWYRQSLGQGLEFLIYFQGNSAPDKSGLPSDRFSAERTGGSVSTLTIQRTQQEDSAVYLCASSTPEGLFFGPGTRLTVT.

In DNA, the CDR3 is TGTGCCACCGGGAGGCCGAGGAACAATTCACCCCTCCACTTT. This translates into CATGRPRNNSPLHF. The rearrangement uses TRBV6-1 and TRBJ1-6; D unresolved. V lost 10 bases and J lost 7, with 17 bases in between. CDR1 and CDR2 from the germline V gene are MNHNS and SASEGT. The length of the CDR3 is 14 residues.

This rearrangement joins TRBV19 to TRBJ1-5, with D possibly being TRBD1 (6 bases). This CDR3 is built from 13 residues. Trimming shortened V by 3 bases and J by 7 bases, and 10 bases separated the two germline ends. The germline V gene encodes CDR1 LNHDA and CDR2 SQIVND (reference sequence). DNA for the CDR3: TGTGCCAGTAGTATTGAGAGGGGGCAGCCCCAGCATTTT. It is translated as CASSIERGQPQHF.

V gene TRBV29-1 combines with J gene TRBJ2-5, with 10 bases aligning to TRBD1. The J call may be in error: the DNA end matches TRBJ2-7 better. This CDR3 is built from 16 residues. Germline V gives CDR1 SQVTM, CDR2 ANQGSEA. The CDR3 region has the DNA TGCAGCGTGGCAGACAGGGGGCGGTTTAGGGCCTACGAGCAGTACTTC. It codes for CSVADRGRFRAYEQYF.

The rearrangement joins TRBV11-3 to TRBJ1-4, with 7 bases lining up with TRBD1. This CDR3 has 15 amino acids. Germline CDR1 and CDR2: SGHNT and YENEEA. V shed 5 bases and J 0 bases; nucleotides not matched to a gene: 3. The CDR3 loop reads CASSTGQTTNEKLFF. The CDR3 coding sequence is TGTGCCAGCAGCACGGGACAGACAACTAATGAAAAACTGTTTTTT.

This chain's CDR3 is CASSFPPGQESYEQYF. The CDR3, as DNA: TGCGCCAGCAGCTTCCCTCCGGGACAGGAGTCCTACGAGCAGTACTTC. The gene calls are TRBV5-1 and TRBJ2-7; 8 bases match TRBD1. The CDR3 extends over 16 amino acids. V lost 2 bases to trimming and J lost 1 base; unmatched junction nucleotides: 8. The germline V gene encodes CDR1 SGHRS and CDR2 YFSETQ.

The genes are TRBV11-3 and TRBJ1-1; the D gene is possibly TRBD1 (6 bases). Trimming removed 6 bases from V and 3 bases from J, with 11 bases in between. Germline V gives CDR1 SGHNT, CDR2 YENEEA. This CDR3 contains 13 residues. The CDR3 here is CASSRQEDTEAFF. In nucleotides, the CDR3 is TGTGCCAGCAGTCGACAGGAGGACACTGAAGCTTTCTTT.

V gene TRBV5-1 combines with J gene TRBJ2-2, with 9 bases matching TRBD1. Germline V gives CDR1 SGHRS, CDR2 YFSETQ. J was trimmed by 6 bases and V by 4 bases; bases with no gene match: 7. CDR3 size: 15 residues. The CDR3 region is CASSRTGDVAGELFF. The CDR3 nucleotides read TGCGCCAGCAGCCGGACAGGGGACGTCGCCGGGGAGCTGTTTTTT. Together with reference TRBV5-1 and TRBJ2-2, the CDR3 gives the full variable domain: KAGVTQTPRYLIKTRGQQVTLSCSPISGHRSVSWYQQTPGQGLQFLFEYFSETQRNKGNFPGRFSGRQFSNSRSEMNVSTLELGDSALYLCASSRTGDVAGELFFGEGSRLTVL.

V usage is TRBV5-1 and J usage is TRBJ1-1; 7 bases map to TRBD1. Germline CDR1 is SGHRS and CDR2 is YFSETQ. The CDR3 loop spans 14 amino acids. The ends lost 3 bases at V and 1 base at J; junction bases unmatched: 3. CDR3 protein: CASSWGTANTEAFF. CDR3 DNA: TGCGCCAGCAGCTGGGGGACAGCGAACACTGAAGCTTTCTTT. The full variable domain, with the rest looked up from reference TRBV5-1 and TRBJ1-1, is KAGVTQTPRYLIKTRGQQVTLSCSPISGHRSVSWYQQTPGQGLQFLFEYFSETQRNKGNFPGRFSGRQFSNSRSEMNVSTLELGDSALYLCASSWGTANTEAFFGQGTRLTVV.

The rearrangement joins TRBV9 to TRBJ1-4, with D maybe TRBD1 (5 bases). Deletions cut 0 bases from V and 1 base from J, with 16 bases between. This CDR3 contains 18 residues. CDR1 SGDLS and CDR2 YYNGEE come from the germline V gene. CDR3: CASSVGAWGGRTNEKLFF. In DNA form, the CDR3 reads TGTGCCAGCAGCGTAGGGGCTTGGGGGGGGAGAACTAATGAAAAACTGTTTTTT.

The chain uses TRBV7-2 and TRBJ2-5; TRBD1 aligns across 8 bases. V shed 3 bases and J 4 bases; nucleotides not matched to a gene: 1. The length of the CDR3 is 13 residues. Germline assignment: CDR1 SGHTA and CDR2 FQGNSA. The DNA for the CDR3 is TGTGCCAGCAGCTTCGGACAGGGAGAGACCCAGTACTTC. It translates to CASSFGQGETQYF.

The rearrangement joins TRBV21-1 to TRBJ2-1; the tabulated D call, TRBD1, remains unverified against the DNA. TRBV21-1 is a documented pseudogene. The CDR3 totals 17 residues. The DNA for the CDR3 is TGTGCCAGCAGCAACCCCTCGCGCAGGGCAAACTACAATGAGCAGTTCTTC. This codes for CASSNPSRRANYNEQFF.

V is TRBV30 and J is TRBJ1-1; D is unclear. Germline-derived CDR1 and CDR2 are GTSNPN and SVGIG (reference sequence). The CDR3 spans 12 residues. V was shortened by 0 bases and J by 1 base, with 3 bases between the two germline ends. CDR3 protein: CAWSVKNTEAFF. In DNA, the CDR3 is TGTGCCTGGAGTGTCAAGAACACTGAAGCTTTCTTT. Variable domain in full (rest from reference TRBV30 and TRBJ1-1): SQTIHQWPATLVQPVGSPLSLECTVEGTSNPNLYWYRQAAGRGLQLLFYSVGIGQISSEVPQNLSASRPQDRQFILSSKKLLLSDSGFYLCAWSVKNTEAFFGQGTRLTVV.

CDR3 nucleotide sequence: TGTGCCAGCAGCGCACAGAACACTGAAGCTTTCTTT. Its translation is CASSAQNTEAFF. The chain joins TRBV7-8 to TRBJ1-1; no reliable D call. The V gene's germline CDR1 is SGHVS and CDR2 FQNEAQ. The CDR3 length is 12 residues. V lost 5 bases to trimming and J lost 1 base, with 5 bases between them.

The chain links TRBV7-2 to TRBJ1-5; D uncertain. The CDR3 sequence is 13 residues long. V lost 3 bases and J lost 7, with 10 bases in between. CDR1 is SGHTA, CDR2 FQGNSA, per germline. CDR3 DNA sequence: TGTGCCAGCAGCTTGTACCCGGGACAGCCCCAGCATTTT. This encodes CASSLYPGQPQHF. Filled out from reference TRBV7-2 and TRBJ1-5, the complete variable domain reads GAGVSQSPSNKVTEKGKDVELRCDPISGHTALYWYRQSLGQGLEFLIYFQGNSAPDKSGLPSDRFSAERTGGSVSTLTIQRTQQEDSAVYLCASSLYPGQPQHFGDGTRLSIL.

This chain uses TRBV7-6 with TRBJ2-7; 12 bases match TRBD2. This CDR3 has 17 residues. The junction had 11 bases not matched to a gene; V was cut back by 5 bases and J by 3 bases. Germline-derived CDR1 and CDR2 are SGHVS and FNYEAQ. The CDR3 sequence: CASSRLAGGPGVYEQYF. The CDR3 DNA reads as TGTGCCAGCAGCCGGCTAGCGGGAGGGCCTGGGGTCTACGAGCAGTACTTC. The full variable domain, completed using reference TRBV7-6 and TRBJ2-7, is GAGVSQSPRYKVTKRGQDVALRCDPISGHVSLYWYRQALGQGPEFLTYFNYEAQQDKSGLPNDRFSAERPEGSISTLTIQRTEQRDSAMYRCASSRLAGGPGVYEQYFGPGTRLTVT.

The chain carries TRBV6-1 and TRBJ1-1; maybe TRBD1 (6 bases). V shed 4 bases and J shed 1 base, with 10 bases lying between them. The CDR3 spans 14 residues. Germline V CDR1 and CDR2: MNHNS, SASEGT. The CDR3 DNA reads as TGTGCCAGCAGTGCCTTACAGGGGAACACTGAAGCTTTCTTT. This gives the protein CASSALQGNTEAFF.

V is TRBV10-2 and J is TRBJ2-7, with TRBD2 matching over 9 bases. V lost 6 bases and J lost 3; bases outside the gene matches: 15. This CDR3 spans 17 amino acids. CDR1 and CDR2 from the germline V gene are WSHSY and SAAADI. DNA of the CDR3: TGCGCCAGCAGCCCGGGACTAGCTCCTTTAGGGGGCTACGAGCAGTACTTC. Its protein is CASSPGLAPLGGYEQYF.

The V call is TRBV6-1, the J call TRBJ1-3; 9 bases map to TRBD1. Germline CDR1 and CDR2: MNHNS and SASEGT. With V trimmed by 8 bases and J by 5 bases, 7 bases remained unmatched. This CDR3 comprises 14 residues. Written as DNA, the CDR3 is TGTGCCAGCCACTTTACAGGGGGCAGAAACACCATATATTTT. Its translation: CASHFTGGRNTIYF.

The chain recombines TRBV28 with TRBJ1-5, with 11 nucleotides matching TRBD1. V gave up 5 bases and J gave up 5 bases; unmatched junction bases: 5. From germline, CDR1 is MDHEN and CDR2 SYDVKM. CDR3 length equals 15 residues. The CDR3 loop is CASSPGQGAHQPQHF. For the CDR3, the DNA is TGTGCCAGCAGTCCCGGACAGGGGGCACATCAGCCCCAGCATTTT.

As to this clone: The germline gene is not matched at one end of the junction; a read error may be the cause. The chain couples TRBV6-1 to TRBJ2-7, with TRBD1 matching over 10 bases. CDR1 MNHNS and CDR2 SASEGT come from the germline V gene. The CDR3 spans 15 residues. The CDR3 nucleotides are TGTGCCAGCAGCGAAGCCGGGACAGGGGTCTACGAGCAGTACTTC. Translation: CASSEAGTGVYEQYF.

This rearrangement joins TRBV7-2 to TRBJ2-7; tentative D call: TRBD2 (6 bases). The V gene lost 3 bases and the J gene lost 2 bases, with 14 bases spanning the gap. Germline V gene lookup returns CDR1 SGHTA and CDR2 FQGNSA. This CDR3 has 15 residues. Here the CDR3 DNA reads TGTGCCAGCAGCTTCGCCGGGAGAGGCCCCTACGAGCAGTACTTC. Encoded protein: CASSFAGRGPYEQYF. Full variable domain (outside the CDR3, taken from reference TRBV7-2 and TRBJ2-7): GAGVSQSPSNKVTEKGKDVELRCDPISGHTALYWYRQSLGQGLEFLIYFQGNSAPDKSGLPSDRFSAERTGGSVSTLTIQRTQQEDSAVYLCASSFAGRGPYEQYFGPGTRLTVT.

The rearrangement uses TRBV6-1 and TRBJ1-5, with 9 nucleotides matching TRBD1. CDR3 length: 15 amino acids. The germline V gene encodes CDR1 MNHNS and CDR2 SASEGT. V was pared by 4 bases and J by 4 bases, with 5 bases of the junction left unmatched. The CDR3: CASSGDREWNQPQHF. In nucleotides, the CDR3 is TGTGCCAGCAGTGGGGACAGGGAGTGGAATCAGCCCCAGCATTTT.

The sample holds a few counts of this clone. The chain uses TRBV10-3 and TRBJ1-1, with D possibly TRBD1 on 5 matching bases. Germline V gene lookup returns CDR1 ENHRY and CDR2 SYGVKD. The length of the CDR3 is 15 residues. V was trimmed by 6 bases and J by 2 bases, leaving 16 bases between them. For the CDR3, the DNA is TGTGCCATCAGCGGGGGTGGGAGACCCAACACTGAAGCTTTCTTT. Translated, it gives CAISGGGRPNTEAFF.

The chain combines TRBV7-9 with TRBJ2-3; D may be TRBD2 (5 bases). CDR3 length: 19 amino acids. Looked up from germline, CDR1 is SEHNR and CDR2 is FQNEAQ (reference sequence). V was pared by 4 bases and J by 0 bases, with 23 bases between. The CDR3 DNA is TGTGCCAGCAGCTCCCCTCGGGGTGGGGTGTTCTCTAGCACAGATACGCAGTATTTT. Translated: CASSSPRGGVFSSTDTQYF.

This chain links TRBV30 with TRBJ2-5; 8 bases map to TRBD2. Germline-derived CDR1 and CDR2 are GTSNPN and SVGIG (reference sequence). CDR3 size: 13 residues. V lost 4 bases to trimming and J lost 2 bases; unmatched junction nucleotides: 3. CDR3 region: CAWILAGQETQYF. The CDR3 DNA sequence: TGTGCCTGGATTTTAGCGGGGCAAGAGACCCAGTACTTC.

The V call is TRBV5-4, the J call TRBJ2-5, with D possibly matching TRBD1 (6 bases). The CDR3 consists of 14 residues. V was clipped by 5 bases and J by 3 bases, with 14 bases between them. CDR1 is SGHNT, CDR2 YYREEE, per germline (reference sequence). The CDR3 DNA sequence: TGTGCCAGCAGGGCGGAACCAGGGGAAGAGACCCAGTACTTC. This codes for CASRAEPGEETQYF.

The genes are TRBV4-2 and TRBJ2-7, with a possible D match to TRBD2 (5 bases). Germline V gene lookup returns CDR1 LGHNA and CDR2 YNFKEQ. V lost 1 base to trimming and J lost 5 bases, with 6 bases between them. The CDR3 runs 12 residues. CDR3 in amino acids: CASSQGGHEQYF. The CDR3 DNA follows: TGTGCCAGCAGCCAAGGCGGGCACGAGCAGTACTTC.

The chain links TRBV5-1 to TRBJ2-7; TRBD1 matches 12 bases. The junction had 8 bases not matched to a gene; V was cut back by 0 bases and J by 7 bases. The CDR3 sequence is 16 residues long. Per germline, CDR1 SGHRS and CDR2 YFSETQ. CDR3 coding DNA: TGCGCCAGCAGCTTGGGATGGGGACAGGGGGCGAGGGAGCAGTACTTC. Protein product: CASSLGWGQGAREQYF. Full variable domain (remainder filled in from reference TRBV5-1 and TRBJ2-7): KAGVTQTPRYLIKTRGQQVTLSCSPISGHRSVSWYQQTPGQGLQFLFEYFSETQRNKGNFPGRFSGRQFSNSRSEMNVSTLELGDSALYLCASSLGWGQGAREQYFGPGTRLTVT.

V is TRBV10-1 and J is TRBJ1-2, with D tentatively TRBD1 (5 bases). This CDR3 has 13 residues. Per germline, CDR1 WNHNN and CDR2 SYGVQD (reference sequence). Trimming cost V 0 bases and J 3 bases, with 5 bases left between them. The CDR3 nucleotides read TGCGCCAGCAGTGAGTCGACAGACTATGGCTACACCTTC. This gives the protein CASSESTDYGYTF.